The 27 T cell receptor beta chains in this list originate from one sample, sequenced in a study of blood T cell repertoires in COVID-19. The protocol was immunoSEQ multiplex PCR, while the TCRdb copy is restricted to in-frame clones and leaves out a portion. The table has 200,000 to 300,000 clones, about 91% seen once. Sequenced sample: peripheral blood. The receptors originated from a person under 35 with COVID-19, enrolled during active disease.

The chain links TRBV4-1 to TRBJ1-2; D might be TRBD1 (6 bases). CDR3 length: 14 residues. Trimming shortened V by 0 bases and J by 6 bases, and 11 bases separated the two germline ends. Looked up from germline, CDR1 is MGHRA and CDR2 is YSYEKL. CDR3 in amino acids: CASSQEGYRDGYTF. CDR3 DNA: TGCGCCAGCAGCCAAGAGGGGTACAGGGATGGCTACACCTTC.

The rearrangement joins TRBV5-1 to TRBJ2-1, with TRBD1 identical over 8 bases. V shed 6 bases, J shed 8 bases, and the junction held 10 bases outside the gene matches. Germline lookup yields CDR1 SGHRS and CDR2 YFSETQ. The CDR3 extends over 14 amino acids. The chain's CDR3 is CASTGTGGSYEQFF. The CDR3 region has the DNA TGCGCCAGCACGGGTACAGGGGGGAGCTATGAGCAGTTCTTC.

The chain links TRBV9 to TRBJ2-3, with 8 bases aligning to TRBD2. Germline V gene data show CDR1 as SGDLS and CDR2 as YYNGEE. The CDR3 loop spans 15 amino acids. The J segment lost 2 bases and the V segment lost 5 bases, leaving 7 bases of the junction unmatched. The CDR3 bases are TGTGCCAGCAGTAGACTAGCGATTAACACAGATACGCAGTATTTT. Translating gives CASSRLAINTDTQYF.

The chain links TRBV9 to TRBJ2-1, with 13 bases matching TRBD2. In germline, CDR1 is SGDLS, CDR2 YYNGEE. V was pared by 3 bases and J by 2 bases, with 2 bases of the junction left unmatched. The CDR3 extends over 16 amino acids. The CDR3 region has the DNA TGTGCCAGCAGCGGGACTAGCGGGAGTACCTACAATGAGCAGTTCTTC. Its protein product is CASSGTSGSTYNEQFF.

For this clone: This sample also contains other DNA sequences that code for the same CDR3. This chain links TRBV10-2 with TRBJ1-5; weak D call: TRBD1 (5 bases). The germline CDR1 and CDR2 sequences are WSHSY and SAAADI. There are 15 residues in the CDR3. Trimming took off 3 bases at V and 2 bases at J, with 11 bases between the two ends. CDR3: CASSERGLGNQPQHF. The CDR3 coding sequence is TGCGCCAGCAGTGAAAGGGGACTTGGCAATCAGCCCCAGCATTTT.

Only one count was recorded for this clone. The chain employs TRBV24-1 and TRBJ1-2; perhaps TRBD1 as D (5 bases). CDR3 length equals 13 residues. V lost 6 bases, J lost 1 base, and 8 bases lay in between. The germline CDR1 and CDR2 sequences are KGHDR and SFDVKD. CDR3 in DNA: TGTGCCACCAGTTGGGGCCGTAACTATGGCTACACCTTC. It encodes CATSWGRNYGYTF.

J is TRBJ2-2 and V is TRBV9; D unresolved. Between the trimmed V and J ends, which lost 4 bases and 8 bases, there was a span of 12 bases. CDR1 and CDR2 from the germline V gene are SGDLS and YYNGEE. The CDR3 consists of 13 residues. Written as DNA, the CDR3 is TGTGCCAGCAGCCCATCCGTAACAGGGGAGCTGTTTTTT. Translation: CASSPSVTGELFF.

This clone appeared a single time. The chain has TRBV7-9 and TRBJ2-5; 9 bases agree with TRBD1. The CDR3 length is 15 residues. V dropped 5 bases and J dropped 1; count of bases not matched to a gene: 5. Per the germline V gene, CDR1 is SEHNR and CDR2 is FQNEAQ (reference sequence). CDR3 protein: CASSRLTGGQETQYF. The CDR3 DNA reads as TGTGCCAGCAGCCGCTTGACAGGGGGCCAAGAGACCCAGTACTTC.

The gene calls are TRBV29-1 and TRBJ1-1, with a weak D call TRBD1 (5 bases). The ends were cut back, 6 bases at V and 3 bases at J, with 14 bases in the middle. The CDR3 extends over 13 amino acids. Germline V gene data show CDR1 as SQVTM and CDR2 as ANQGSEA. DNA for the CDR3: TGCAGCGTGGGGGAGGAGCTATACACTGAAGCTTTCTTT. This sequence encodes CSVGEELYTEAFF.

The rearrangement uses TRBV6-5 and TRBJ1-1, with 9 bases lining up with TRBD1. The J segment lost 7 bases and the V segment lost 5 bases, leaving 8 bases of the junction unmatched. Germline lookup yields CDR1 MNHEY and CDR2 SVGAGI. CDR3 length equals 14 residues. The CDR3 DNA reads TGTGCCAGCAGTCTTCGGGACAGGGAGGATGAAGCTTTCTTT. Amino acid sequence: CASSLRDREDEAFF.

The chain has TRBV3-1 (or the pseudogene TRBV3-2) and TRBJ2-5, with 7 bases fitting TRBD2. V lost 4 bases and J lost 5; bases outside the gene matches: 10. The CDR3 runs 15 residues. Germline assignment: CDR1 LGHDT and CDR2 YNNKEL (reference sequence). The DNA for the CDR3 is TGTGCCAGCAGCCGCCGGACTAGGGCGCAGGAGACCCAGTACTTC. Its protein product is CASSRRTRAQETQYF.

The V and J genes are TRBV7-9 and TRBJ2-5; 12 nucleotides match TRBD2. Germline loops: CDR1 SEHNR, CDR2 FQNEAQ (reference sequence). The CDR3 has 16 amino acids. With 5 bases clipped from V and 5 bases from J, the junction kept 9 bases outside the gene matches. The chain's CDR3 is CASSPRTSGTRETQYF. The CDR3 nucleotides are TGTGCCAGCAGCCCTCGGACTAGCGGGACGAGGGAGACCCAGTACTTC.

The chain is built from TRBV2 and TRBJ1-4; D is undetermined. V was clipped by 5 bases and J by 0 bases, with 7 bases between them. Germline loops: CDR1 SNHLY, CDR2 FYNNEI. This CDR3 is built from 14 residues. The CDR3 nucleotides are TGTGCCAGCAGTCGCTATGCAACTAATGAAAAACTGTTTTTT. This codes for CASSRYATNEKLFF.

The chain employs TRBV5-4 and TRBJ2-7; 8 bases are a match to TRBD2. CDR1 and CDR2 (germline): SGHNT, YYREEE (reference sequence). V lost 4 bases to trimming and J lost 9 bases; unmatched junction nucleotides: 18. The CDR3 is made up of 16 amino acids. This CDR3 is CASSTPGEREKEGQYF. CDR3 DNA sequence: TGTGCCAGCAGCACCCCCGGGGAGCGGGAGAAGGAAGGGCAGTACTTC.

V gene TRBV28 combines with J gene TRBJ2-1; maybe TRBD1 (6 bases). V shed 10 bases and J shed 4 bases, with 20 bases lying between them. CDR3 length: 15 residues. Germline-derived CDR1 and CDR2 are MDHEN and SYDVKM. The CDR3 protein is CATGTGTIAYNEQFF. For the CDR3, the DNA is TGTGCCACCGGCACCGGGACAATCGCTTACAATGAGCAGTTCTTC.

The V and J genes are TRBV7-9 and TRBJ2-5; D is unresolved. Germline V lookup: CDR1 SEHNR, CDR2 FQNEAQ (reference sequence). The V gene lost 1 base and the J gene lost 1 base, with 7 bases spanning the gap. This CDR3 has 14 amino acids. The CDR3 spells CASSLVEIQETQYF. The CDR3 DNA reads as TGTGCCAGCAGCTTAGTGGAGATCCAAGAGACCCAGTACTTC.

This clone has just a few counts. This sequence joins TRBV7-9 and TRBJ2-7, with 10 nucleotides matching TRBD1. The germline gives CDR1 SEHNR, CDR2 FQNEAQ (reference sequence). With V trimmed by 4 bases and J by 5 bases, 8 bases remained unmatched. The CDR3 sequence is 15 residues long. The CDR3: CASSSPDRGHHEQYF. DNA of the CDR3: TGTGCCAGCAGCTCCCCCGACAGGGGGCACCACGAGCAGTACTTC.

V is TRBV2 and J is TRBJ1-4; D remains ambiguous. From germline, CDR1 is SNHLY and CDR2 FYNNEI. This CDR3 comprises 14 residues. Trimming took off 5 bases at V and 8 bases at J, with 15 bases between the two ends. CDR3: CASSPEDGKEKLFF. As DNA, the CDR3 is TGTGCCAGCAGTCCGGAGGATGGGAAAGAAAAACTGTTTTTT.

The chain recombines TRBV27 with TRBJ2-1; unclear D gene. The V gene's germline CDR1 is MNHEY and CDR2 SMNVEV (reference sequence). Deletions cut 5 bases from V and 12 bases from J, with 11 bases between. This CDR3 spans 11 amino acids. CDR3 bases: TGTGCCAGCAGTAGCGCCTCCGGGCAGTTCTTC. Translation gives CASSSASGQFF.

At least ten counts were recorded for this clone. The rearrangement uses TRBV5-4 and TRBJ1-1; D remains unclear. The CDR3 extends over 15 amino acids. Germline-derived CDR1 and CDR2 are SGHNT and YYREEE (reference sequence). Trimming pared 0 bases from V and 1 base from J, leaving 10 bases between. The CDR3 DNA sequence: TGTGCCAGCAGCTTGGGCGGTTCCGGGAACACTGAAGCTTTCTTT. Translating it yields CASSLGGSGNTEAFF.

This clone came up a few times. This chain uses TRBV9 with TRBJ1-2, with TRBD1 identical over 9 bases. CDR1 and CDR2 (germline): SGDLS, YYNGEE. CDR3 length equals 15 residues. The ends lost 3 bases at V and 5 bases at J; junction bases unmatched: 8. The CDR3 sequence: CASSATGGAGYGYTF. The CDR3 DNA follows: TGTGCCAGCAGCGCAACAGGGGGCGCAGGATATGGCTACACCTTC.

This chain connects TRBV25-1 to TRBJ2-7; the match to TRBD1 covers 9 bases. Trimming cost V 6 bases and J 1 base; bases outside gene matches: 7. This CDR3 region has 15 residues. Germline-derived CDR1 and CDR2 are MGHDK and SYGVNS. The CDR3 nucleotides are TGTGCCAGCAGCCCGGGACAGGGTGTTTCCTACGAGCAGTACTTC. Amino acid sequence: CASSPGQGVSYEQYF.

The genes are TRBV3-1 (or the pseudogene TRBV3-2) and TRBJ1-2, with D hard to call. From germline, CDR1 is LGHDT and CDR2 YNNKEL (reference sequence). The CDR3 length is 16 residues. Trimming took off 4 bases at V and 3 bases at J, with 18 bases between the two ends. The CDR3 reads CASSPQYHSYDYGYTF. DNA for the CDR3: TGTGCCAGCAGCCCCCAATACCACAGCTATGACTATGGCTACACCTTC.

The chain combines TRBV24-1 with TRBJ2-5, with D possibly being TRBD2 (6 bases). From germline, CDR1 is KGHDR and CDR2 SFDVKD. CDR3 size: 17 residues. V shed 5 bases and J shed 5 bases, with 23 bases lying between them. DNA for the CDR3: TGTGCCACCAGTGGAGGGGAACCACGGGACTTCAGGGAGACCCAGTACTTC. It codes for CATSGGEPRDFRETQYF.

The chain is built from TRBV2 and TRBJ1-5, with 8 bases lining up with TRBD1. With 2 bases clipped from V and 1 base from J, the junction kept 13 bases outside the gene matches. Germline V gives CDR1 SNHLY, CDR2 FYNNEI. The CDR3 has 19 residues. DNA of the CDR3: TGTGCCAGCAGTGAAACCGGACAGGGAGAGTCGTTAAGCAATCAGCCCCAGCATTTT. The encoded protein is CASSETGQGESLSNQPQHF.

This rearrangement joins TRBV7-6 to TRBJ2-5; 12 bases match TRBD2. Germline V lookup: CDR1 SGHVS, CDR2 FNYEAQ. There are 16 residues in the CDR3. The J segment lost 5 bases and the V segment lost 5 bases, leaving 9 bases of the junction unmatched. The CDR3 spells CASSGGASGRAETQYF. CDR3 nucleotides: TGTGCCAGCAGCGGGGGGGCTAGCGGGAGGGCCGAGACCCAGTACTTC.

The chain employs TRBV21-1 and TRBJ1-5; TRBD1 was called by the table and not checked on the DNA. TRBV21-1 is classified as a pseudogene. The CDR3 has 16 amino acids. The CDR3 is CASSKVVGGSNQPQHF. The CDR3, as DNA: TGTGCCAGCAGCAAAGTGGTAGGGGGCAGCAATCAGCCCCAGCATTTT.